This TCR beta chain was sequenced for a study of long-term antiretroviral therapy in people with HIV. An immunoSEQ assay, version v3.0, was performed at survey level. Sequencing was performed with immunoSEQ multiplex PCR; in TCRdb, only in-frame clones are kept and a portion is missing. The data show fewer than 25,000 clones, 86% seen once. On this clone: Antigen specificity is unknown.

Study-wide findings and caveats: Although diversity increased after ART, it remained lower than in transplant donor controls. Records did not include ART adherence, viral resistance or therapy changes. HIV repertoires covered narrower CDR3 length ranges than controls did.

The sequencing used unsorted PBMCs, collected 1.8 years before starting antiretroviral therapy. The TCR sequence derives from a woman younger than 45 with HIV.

The CDR3: CASSAISGNTIYF. CDR3 coding DNA: TGTGCCAGCAGTGCAATCTCTGGAAACACCATATATTTT. The V call is TRBV6-1, the J call TRBJ1-3, with D unclear. Germline loops: CDR1 MNHNS, CDR2 SASEGT. The CDR3 is made up of 13 amino acids. With 4 bases removed from V and 0 bases from J, the gap between germline ends came to 4 bases.